These T cell receptor beta chains were read from a single sample in a study of blood T cells in healthy people across ages. One entry per CDR3 protein, called by TCRdb with MiXCR from the 5' RACE reads. The sample records about 730,000 distinct CDR3 sequences, roughly 43% being singletons. The material sequenced was blood. The receptors were gathered from an older woman in good health. CDR3s include the opening cysteine and the closing phenylalanine or tryptophan. A D gene is named only where the DNA matches it firmly. Not every row has a clone size; where given, it reads once, few, many or a size class.

>.|TRBJ2-7|TRBD2|TRBV20-1
CSARQRGFAYEQYF
TGCAGTGCTAGACAGCGGGGGTTTGCCTACGAGCAGTACTTC
>.|TRBJ1-4|TRBD1|TRBV11-2
CASSSRGSNEKLFF
TGTGCCAGCAGCTCCAGGGGGAGTAATGAAAAACTGTTTTTT
>.|TRBJ1-5|.|TRBV5-1
CASSLVGEGNQPQHF
TGCGCCAGCAGCTTGGTGGGGGAGGGCAATCAGCCCCAGCATTTT
>.|TRBJ2-7|TRBD2|TRBV6-6
CASSPTSGNYEQYF
TGTGCCAGCAGTCCGACTAGCGGGAACTACGAGCAGTACTTC
>once|TRBJ1-5|.|TRBV20-1
CSGLSGRGNRQPQHF
TGCAGTGGCCTGTCAGGGAGGGGTAATCGTCAGCCCCAGCATTTT
>.|TRBJ2-1|.|TRBV9
CASSVDAVPSYNEQFF
TGTGCCAGCAGCGTAGACGCGGTTCCTTCCTACAATGAGCAGTTCTTC
>few|TRBJ2-7|.|TRBV20-1
CSALKGGTYEQYF
TGCAGTGCCCTCAAGGGCGGGACTTACGAGCAGTACTTC
>.|TRBJ2-5|.|TRBV3-1
CASSQDSWRDQYF
TGTGCCAGCAGCCAAGATTCCTGGAGGGATCAGTACTTC
>many|TRBJ2-7|.|TRBV29-1
CSVFPRGSYEQYF
TGCAGCGTATTCCCTCGTGGAAGCTACGAGCAGTACTTC
>.|TRBJ2-7|TRBD2|TRBV20-1
CSASSAAASGRGEQYF
TGCAGTGCTAGTAGCGCGGCGGCTAGCGGGAGAGGCGAGCAGTACTTC
>few|TRBJ2-5|TRBD1|TRBV5-1
CASSMTGQVQETQYF
TGCGCCAGCAGCATGACGGGACAGGTACAAGAGACCCAGTACTTC
>.|TRBJ2-1|TRBD2|TRBV7-2
CASSRTGGGYGEQFF
TGTGCCAGCAGCCGTACTGGCGGGGGATACGGTGAGCAGTTCTTC
>.|TRBJ2-7|.|TRBV20-1
CSATQGNNLPYEQYF
TGCAGTGCCACTCAAGGGAACAACCTTCCCTACGAGCAGTACTTC
>many|TRBJ2-5|.|TRBV13
CASSLRGDGGQETQYF
TGTGCCAGCAGCTTAAGGGGAGACGGGGGCCAAGAGACCCAGTACTTC
>.|TRBJ1-6|.|TRBV28
CASTPVKGWSPPHF
TGTGCCAGCACTCCTGTGAAGGGATGGTCACCCCCCCACTTT
>.|TRBJ2-3|.|TRBV6-5
CASSRGRGDTQYF
TGTGCCAGCAGTCGGGGCCGGGGAGATACGCAGTATTTT
>few|TRBJ2-3|TRBD2|TRBV9
CASSVGTSGSSTDTQYF
TGTGCCAGCAGCGTTGGGACTAGCGGATCTAGCACAGATACGCAGTATTTT
>.|TRBJ1-6|.|TRBV20-1
CSALDRNYNSPLHF
TGCAGTGCTCTTGACAGAAATTATAATTCACCCCTCCACTTT
>.|TRBJ2-7|TRBD2|TRBV9
CASSPPASGRLGEQYF
TGTGCCAGCAGCCCCCCGGCTAGCGGGAGGCTTGGGGAGCAGTACTTC
>few|TRBJ2-5|TRBD1|TRBV12-3/TRBV12-4
CASSLPRDRGRQETQYF
TGTGCCAGCAGTCTACCCCGGGACAGGGGGCGGCAAGAGACCCAGTACTTC
>.|TRBJ1-2|.|TRBV7-9
CASSSAGGYGYTF
TGTGCCAGCAGCTCAGCGGGAGGCTATGGCTACACCTTC
>.|TRBJ2-5|.|TRBV20-1
CSARIPRGGLNEQYF
TGCAGTGCTAGGATCCCACGCGGGGGCCTCAATGAGCAGTACTTC
>few|TRBJ1-2|TRBD1|TRBV5-1
CASSTDRGSLYGYTF
TGCGCCAGCAGCACCGACAGGGGGTCCCTATATGGCTACACCTTC
>.|TRBJ2-1|.|TRBV4-3
CASSPGRLKEETQFF
TGCGCCAGCAGCCCAGGGCGACTTAAGGAAGAGACCCAGTTCTTC
>.|TRBJ2-1|.|TRBV29-1
CSVDGTADEQFF
TGCAGCGTTGACGGGACCGCAGATGAGCAGTTCTTC
>.|TRBJ1-5|.|TRBV25-1
CASRDGDQPQHF
TGTGCCAGCAGGGACGGCGATCAGCCCCAGCATTTT
>.|TRBJ2-7|.|TRBV4-3
CASSQDPTVGTYEQYF
TGCGCCAGCAGCCAAGATCCTACAGTAGGGACCTACGAGCAGTACTTC
>.|TRBJ2-1|TRBD2|TRBV20-1
CSAFRSGRGYDNEQFF
TGCAGTGCTTTCCGGAGCGGGAGAGGTTATGACAATGAGCAGTTCTTC
>few|TRBJ2-3|TRBD2|TRBV2
CASSEAIGGGGTDTQYF
TGTGCCAGCAGTGAAGCCATTGGCGGGGGAGGCACAGATACGCAGTATTTT
>.|TRBJ1-2|.|TRBV5-8
CASSAQGLHYGYTF
TGTGCCAGCAGCGCCCAGGGACTCCACTATGGCTACACCTTC
>few|TRBJ1-5|.|TRBV27
CASRRGAGENNQPQHF
TGTGCCAGCAGGAGGGGGGCGGGTGAGAACAATCAGCCCCAGCATTTT
>few|TRBJ2-5|.|TRBV11-2
CASSQETAFQETQYF
TGTGCCAGCAGCCAAGAGACGGCATTCCAAGAGACCCAGTACTTC
>.|TRBJ2-3|TRBD1|TRBV28
CASSLVQGAGTDTQYF
TGTGCCAGCAGTCTCGTACAGGGGGCCGGCACAGATACGCAGTATTTT
>.|TRBJ1-2|.|TRBV27
CASFIDYGYTF
TGTGCCAGCTTCATAGACTATGGCTACACCTTC
>.|TRBJ1-6|TRBD1|TRBV7-9
CASSRGQGYSPLHF
TGTGCCAGCAGCCGGGGACAGGGATACTCACCCCTCCACTTT
>.|TRBJ1-5|TRBD1|TRBV20-1
CSAPGQGRVQSQHF
TGCAGTGCCCCCGGACAGGGGAGGGTTCAGTCCCAGCATTTT
>.|TRBJ2-1|.|TRBV6-5
CASSYSNFDRFF
TGTGCCAGCAGTTACTCGAACTTCGACCGGTTCTTC
>.|TRBJ1-5|.|TRBV20-1
CSAPGSGNQPQHF
TGCAGTGCTCCAGGATCAGGGAATCAGCCCCAGCATTTT
>.|TRBJ2-2|.|TRBV7-3
CASSRSPPGELFF
TGTGCCAGCAGCCGATCCCCCCCCGGGGAGCTGTTTTTT
>many|TRBJ2-4|.|TRBV7-2
CASSPRGKNIQYF
TGTGCCAGCAGCCCTAGAGGGAAAAACATTCAGTACTTC
>.|TRBJ2-5|.|TRBV2
CASSVSTQGLKTQYF
TGTGCCAGCAGTGTTTCCACACAGGGTTTGAAGACCCAGTACTTC
>.|TRBJ2-2|.|TRBV9
CASHGETGELFF
TGTGCCAGCCACGGGGAGACCGGGGAGCTGTTTTTT
>many|TRBJ2-7|TRBD1|TRBV12-3/TRBV12-4
CASSLALWDRGNEQYF
TGTGCCAGCAGTTTAGCGCTCTGGGACAGGGGCAACGAGCAGTACTTC
>.|TRBJ1-5|.|TRBV2
CASSRDGNQPQHF
TGTGCCAGCAGTCGGGACGGCAATCAGCCCCAGCATTTT
>.|TRBJ1-2|.|TRBV4-2
CASSEASVPNYGYTF
TGTGCCAGCAGCGAAGCGTCCGTCCCCAACTATGGCTACACCTTC
>.|TRBJ1-4|.|TRBV7-9
CASSLDGDPQNDKLFF
TGTGCCAGCAGCTTAGATGGGGATCCGCAAAATGATAAACTGTTTTTT
>few|TRBJ2-3|TRBD2|TRBV7-9
CASTRLAADTQYF
TGTGCCAGCACCAGACTAGCAGCAGATACGCAGTATTTT
>.|TRBJ1-1|TRBD1|TRBV5-1
CASRVGQLNTEAFF
TGCGCCAGCAGGGTGGGACAGTTGAACACTGAAGCTTTCTTT
>.|TRBJ2-3|TRBD2|TRBV7-3
CASRYAGGPRSTDTQYF
TGTGCCAGCAGATACGCGGGAGGGCCTAGGAGCACAGATACGCAGTATTTT
>.|TRBJ2-5|TRBD2|TRBV20-1
CSARGGGGAAEQYF
TGCAGTGCTAGAGGAGGCGGGGGGGCCGCTGAGCAGTACTTC
>.|TRBJ1-4|TRBD1|TRBV6-6
CASRFFTGGFAEKLFF
TGTGCCAGCAGGTTCTTTACAGGGGGCTTTGCTGAAAAACTGTTTTTT
>.|TRBJ1-3|TRBD1|TRBV9
CASSAQQGVGNTIYF
TGTGCCAGCAGCGCTCAACAGGGGGTCGGAAACACCATATATTTT
>.|TRBJ2-1|.|TRBV21-1
CASSKATLFSYNEQFF
TGTGCCAGCAGCAAAGCAACTCTATTCTCCTACAATGAGCAGTTCTTC
>.|TRBJ2-7|TRBD2|TRBV28
CASRAGVVAYEQYF
TGTGCCAGTCGAGCGGGAGTGGTGGCCTACGAGCAGTACTTC
>few|TRBJ2-7|.|TRBV30
CAWSGQASGREQYF
TGTGCCTGGAGTGGACAGGCCTCCGGGCGAGAGCAGTACTTC